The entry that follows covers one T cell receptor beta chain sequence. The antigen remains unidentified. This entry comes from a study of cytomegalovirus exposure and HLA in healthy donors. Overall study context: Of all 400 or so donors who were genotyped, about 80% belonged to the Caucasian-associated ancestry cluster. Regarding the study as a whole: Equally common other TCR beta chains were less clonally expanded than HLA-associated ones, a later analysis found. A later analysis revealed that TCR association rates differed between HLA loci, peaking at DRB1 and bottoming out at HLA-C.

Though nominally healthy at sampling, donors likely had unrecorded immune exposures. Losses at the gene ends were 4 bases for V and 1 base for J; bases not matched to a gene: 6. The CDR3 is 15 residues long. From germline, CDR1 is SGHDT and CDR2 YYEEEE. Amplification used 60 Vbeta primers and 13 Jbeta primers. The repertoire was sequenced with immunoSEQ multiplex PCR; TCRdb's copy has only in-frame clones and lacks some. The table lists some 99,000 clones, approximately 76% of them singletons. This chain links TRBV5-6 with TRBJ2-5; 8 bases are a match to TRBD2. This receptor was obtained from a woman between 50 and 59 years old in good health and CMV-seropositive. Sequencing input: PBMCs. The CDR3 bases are TGTGCCAGCAGCCGGGGGGGGTGGGGCCAAGAGACCCAGTACTTC. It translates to CASSRGGWGQETQYF.